The 10 T cell receptor beta chains listed next were all sequenced from one sample in a study of low-dose radiotherapy and immunotherapy resistance in tumors. cDNA synthesis used a TRAV/TRBV-specific primer set for both chains. TCRs were amplified for 15 to 25 PCR cycles with a constant-region primer and V-primer adapter. In TCRdb, the reads were re-called with MiXCR into one record per CDR3 protein. Of roughly 7,300 distinct CDR3 sequences listed, around 83% are singletons. Receptors originate from a human donor with advanced metastatic prostate, ovarian, gallbladder or colorectal cancer (not recorded which). This table probably holds off-target reads from a library built for another chain.

V usage is TRBV7-9 and J usage is TRBJ1-1; D gene ambiguous. The CDR3 length is 15 residues. V was cut by 1 base and J by 3 bases, with 12 bases left in between. Germline V gene data show CDR1 as SEHNR and CDR2 as FQNEAQ (reference sequence). CDR3 in amino acids: CASSLGEVSYTEAFF. CDR3 DNA sequence: TGTGCCAGCAGCTTAGGGGAAGTATCCTACACTGAAGCTTTCTTT.

V usage is TRBV6-1 and J usage is TRBJ1-1, with unresolved D. The CDR3 runs to 11 residues. CDR1 MNHNS and CDR2 SASEGT come from the germline V gene. V lost 0 bases, J lost 8 bases, and 4 bases lay in between. The CDR3 DNA follows: TGTGCCAGCAGTGAAGCTGGGGAAGCTTTCTTT. It translates to CASSEAGEAFF.

On this clonotype: At one end, the junction sequence differs from germline, possibly due to a read error. The chain has TRBV5-3 and TRBJ1-5; D not certain. TRBV5-3 is an ORF for which the function is uncertain. The CDR3 length is 13 residues. This CDR3 reads CASSLEQNQPQHF. The CDR3 DNA sequence: TGTGCCAGCAGCTTGGAACAGAATCAGCCCCAGCATTTT.

This chain links TRBV11-2 with TRBJ1-2; TRBD1 matches at 10 bases. The CDR3 length is 15 residues. CDR1 and CDR2 (germline): SGHAT, FQNNGV. V gave up 5 bases and J gave up 8 bases; unmatched junction bases: 11. The CDR3 DNA is TGTGCCAGCAGCCGTGCGGGACAGGGGCTCGAGGGCTACACCTTC. Protein sequence: CASSRAGQGLEGYTF.

V usage is TRBV12-3 or TRBV12-4 and J usage is TRBJ1-1; unclear D gene. The CDR3 is made up of 14 amino acids. Trimming shortened V by 1 base and J by 2 bases, and 8 bases separated the two germline ends. CDR3 protein: CASSLENSNTEAFF. The CDR3 DNA sequence: TGTGCCAGCAGTTTAGAGAACAGCAACACTGAAGCTTTCTTT.

The V and J genes are TRBV13 and TRBJ1-2; no definite D call. The germline V and J ends were trimmed by 1 base and 4 bases, with 10 bases remaining between them. Germline CDR1 is PRHDT and CDR2 is FYEKMQ (reference sequence). The CDR3 runs 14 residues. The CDR3 sequence: CASSLVRSLYGYTF. The CDR3 DNA reads TGTGCCAGCAGCTTAGTGCGCAGCCTCTATGGCTACACCTTC.

This chain links TRBV27 with TRBJ2-3; TRBD2 might be the D (6 bases). Germline loops: CDR1 MNHEY, CDR2 SMNVEV (reference sequence). The CDR3 has 13 amino acids. V lost 8 bases and J lost 8, with 17 bases in between. The CDR3 DNA follows: TGTGCCAGCCGAACCCCGCGGGGTACTACGCAGTATTTT. Its protein product is CASRTPRGTTQYF.

The chain carries TRBV20-1 and TRBJ2-1, with D tentatively TRBD2 (6 bases). Germline V gives CDR1 DFQATT, CDR2 SNEGSKA (reference sequence). The CDR3 consists of 16 residues. Trimming cost V 0 bases and J 0 bases, with 12 bases left between them. The CDR3 region is CSARDGDSSSYNEQFF. In nucleotides, the CDR3 is TGCAGTGCTAGAGATGGGGACTCTAGCTCCTACAATGAGCAGTTCTTC.

This chain connects TRBV13 to TRBJ2-7; 7 nucleotides match TRBD1. With V trimmed by 5 bases and J by 3 bases, 19 bases remained unmatched. The CDR3 consists of 18 residues. Germline V lookup: CDR1 PRHDT, CDR2 FYEKMQ (reference sequence). CDR3 loop: CASSQGVGPRLHIYEQYF. DNA of the CDR3: TGTGCCAGCAGCCAGGGGGTAGGCCCCCGCCTCCATATCTACGAGCAGTACTTC.

This chain connects TRBV9 to TRBJ2-1; 7 bases line up with TRBD2. This CDR3 has 15 amino acids. V gave up 4 bases and J gave up 5 bases; unmatched junction bases: 9. Germline V CDR1 and CDR2: SGDLS, YYNGEE. CDR3 DNA: TGTGCCAGCAGCCCTCGACTAGCTGGGGACAATGAGCAGTTCTTC. Protein product: CASSPRLAGDNEQFF.